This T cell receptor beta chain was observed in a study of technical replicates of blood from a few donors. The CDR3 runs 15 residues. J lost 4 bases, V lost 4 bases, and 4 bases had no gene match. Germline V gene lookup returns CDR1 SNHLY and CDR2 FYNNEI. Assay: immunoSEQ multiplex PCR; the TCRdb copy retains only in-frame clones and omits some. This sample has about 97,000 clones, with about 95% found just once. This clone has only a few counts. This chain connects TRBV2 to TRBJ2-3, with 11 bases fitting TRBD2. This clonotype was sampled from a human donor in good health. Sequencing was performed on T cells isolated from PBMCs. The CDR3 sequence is CASSALAGGADTQYF. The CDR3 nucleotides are TGTGCCAGCAGTGCCCTAGCGGGAGGCGCAGATACGCAGTATTTT.